The sequence of this T cell receptor (beta chain) was determined in a study of Graves' ophthalmopathy and Graves' hyperthyroidism (dated by TCRdb to 2016 to 2019). Regarding the study in general: Peripheral blood samples were taken at the time of initial diagnosis, before any treatment was given. The independent validation cohort included approximately 19 hyperthyroidism patients plus 17 patients who later progressed from hyperthyroidism to ophthalmopathy. To explore V-J signatures that distinguish ophthalmopathy from hyperthyroidism, a discovery set of 100 patients was enrolled, made up of 40 to 45 with ophthalmopathy and around 57 with stable hyperthyroidism. In total, 135 blood samples were TCR-sequenced: some 43 ophthalmopathy, 80 or so hyperthyroidism and approximately 17 hyperthyroidism-to-ophthalmopathy patients. The study used signatures of the TCR beta repertoire to tell Graves' ophthalmopathy apart from Graves' hyperthyroidism and to predict which patients would progress to ophthalmopathy. After sampling, hyperthyroidism patients received methimazole starting at 30 mg daily, and ophthalmopathy patients received high-dose intravenous methylprednisolone. In more than five hyperthyroidism patients, T-cell repertoires of thyroid tissue and blood were compared. Overall results and qualifications from the work: Most expanded thyroid clonotypes with frequency above 0.001 were also detected in blood, suggesting blood repertoires may reflect the thyroid immune response. No statistical method was used to set the sample size in advance, and the investigators knew which group each participant was assigned to. In validation, the model predicted ophthalmopathy progression with 55% to 71% sensitivity and approximately 72% specificity; around twelve predicted patients were CT-confirmed with GO in a median of approximately six months. The 13-signature model separated ophthalmopathy from stable hyperthyroidism with approximately 90% sensitivity and almost 84% specificity in cross-validation, and 80%/75% in the test set.

The germline V gene gives CDR1 as SGHVS and CDR2 as FNYEAQ. The CDR3 starts with the cysteine, ends with the phenylalanine, and has 18 residues. Solely the CDR3 DNA is kept, with 54 bases framed from the first base. After removal of 6 bases from V and 6 bases from J, the junction retains 16 bases not matched to a gene. This clonotype was detected many times. It has no known antigen specificity. Qualities for individual bases were not recorded, and no much larger clone is one base off. For repertoire sequencing, the TCR beta CDR3 regions were amplified from RNA transcripts. The first round was an RT-PCR using HTBI primers with the Qiagen OneStep RT-PCR kit, and this first round was followed by a second-round multiplex PCR, then size selection and purification. Sequencing of the libraries was carried out on an Illumina HiSeq2000 in paired-end mode with 100 bp reads. The authors' pipeline ran thus. Reads were processed with SOAPnuke, discarding reads with adapters, uncalled bases, mean Phred below 15, or no exact constant-primer or identifier match. COPE v1.2.5 was used to merge high-quality paired reads. Each unique nucleotide sequence was defined as a clonotype, and clonotypes were aligned to IMGT TRB V, D and J references with MiTCR v1.1. The analysis was limited to V-J combinations with a frequency above 0.0001, which together covered approximately 99% of the repertoires. A TCR clonal expansion and chaos score per V-J combination was defined as the ratio of F50 clonal expansion to chaos observed in the TCRdist matrix. Welch's t-statistics and random forest were used to reduce features to more than ten V-J combinations, which were fed into a naive Bayes classifier. The Morisita-Horn index was used to measure how similar the thyroid and blood repertoires were. Using fastp at Q25 and MiXCR, TCRdb reprocessed the public reads and kept productive beta chains. Every entry covers one CDR3 protein and lists the most common genes and DNA from its rows. The V and J calls and clone size come from TCRdb's table, not from the authors' own analysis. The sample table contains hundreds of thousands of distinct CDR3 sequences; only one count was recorded for roughly 40% of them. The ten largest clones capture roughly 45% of the sample.

Patients with ophthalmopathy had moderately to severely active disease, with a Clinical Activity Score of 3 or more, a NOSPECS grade of 4 or more, and a disease duration of less than 3 months. Patients were excluded if they had other autoimmune diseases, uncontrolled infections, pregnancy or lactation. Diagnosis was based on clinical symptoms, serum thyroxine, TRAb, thyroid ultrasound and orbital computed tomography. Ficoll-Paque density gradient centrifugation was used to isolate PBMCs from approximately 10 ml of fresh peripheral blood. Total RNA was extracted with Trizol reagent and quality-checked on an Agilent 2100 Bioanalyzer.

The material sequenced was peripheral blood. This sequence uses TRBV7-6 and TRBJ1-4; 10 middle bases align to TRBD1. This receptor was obtained from an adult man with Graves' ophthalmopathy. The DNA reads as follows: TGTGCCAGCAGACCTACCTCCGGGACAGGGGCTTCACATGAAAAACTGTTTTTT. Translated, this is CASRPTSGTGASHEKLFF.